The 21 T cell receptor beta chains given below trace back to one sample, sequenced in a study of T cells after yellow fever vaccination. Using its own MiXCR run on the 5' RACE reads, TCRdb lists one record per CDR3 protein. The sample includes roughly 340,000 distinct CDR3 sequences, 8.5% to 9% of them seen just once. Specimen: PBMCs, collected on the day of the first yellow fever vaccination. The receptors here all came from a man younger than 35 who received the YFV17D yellow fever vaccine.

CDR3 in amino acids: CASSTGTFRTETQYF. Here the CDR3 DNA reads TGTGCCAGCAGTACCGGGACGTTCCGTACAGAGACCCAGTACTTC. The chain employs TRBV27 and TRBJ2-5; either TRBD1 or TRBD2 may supply D (5 bases each). The CDR3 loop spans 15 amino acids. The germline gives CDR1 MNHEY, CDR2 SMNVEV (reference sequence). Deletions cut 5 bases from V and 4 bases from J, with 17 bases between.

Here the CDR3 reads CASSFAEDYGYTF. The CDR3 DNA follows: TGTGCCAGCAGCTTCGCTGAGGACTATGGCTACACCTTC. J is TRBJ1-2 and V is TRBV5-5, with D unclear. The germline V gene has CDR1 SGHKS and CDR2 YYEKEE (reference sequence). The CDR3 has 13 amino acids. Trimming cost V 2 bases and J 3 bases, with 8 bases left between them.

The sample holds a few counts of this clonotype. V usage is TRBV19 and J usage is TRBJ2-4, with a weak D call TRBD1 (6 bases). Per the germline V gene, CDR1 is LNHDA and CDR2 is SQIVND (reference sequence). V lost 8 bases, J lost 7 bases, and 9 bases lay in between. This CDR3 is built from 11 residues. The CDR3 DNA sequence: TGTGCCAGTCGTAGGGGGAACATTCAGTACTTC. This codes for CASRRGNIQYF.

The CDR3 loop reads CASSYPGTYEQYF. In nucleotides, the CDR3 is TGTGCCAGCAGTTACCCAGGGACCTACGAGCAGTACTTC. The rearrangement joins TRBV6-2 or TRBV6-3 to TRBJ2-7; the D gene is possibly TRBD1 (5 bases). Per germline, CDR1 MNHEY and CDR2 SVGEGT. The V and J ends lost 2 bases and 2 bases respectively, with 7 bases between them. The CDR3 is 13 residues long.

Only a few counts were recorded for this clonotype. The genes are TRBV5-1 and TRBJ1-1; D gene uncertain. V lost 0 bases, J lost 0 bases, and 12 bases lay in between. Germline loops: CDR1 SGHRS, CDR2 YFSETQ. The CDR3 is 16 residues long. CDR3 DNA: TGCGCCAGCAGCTTGGAAGATCGGCGGATGAACACTGAAGCTTTCTTT. It yields the protein CASSLEDRRMNTEAFF.

The table lists this clonotype with many counts. The chain links TRBV19 to TRBJ1-1; D is unclear. The CDR3 consists of 13 residues. Germline-derived CDR1 and CDR2 are LNHDA and SQIVND (reference sequence). Trimming left V 3 bases short and J 4 bases short, with 9 bases between. CDR3 amino acids: CASSIRGVTEAFF. In DNA, the CDR3 is TGTGCCAGTAGTATTAGAGGAGTCACTGAAGCTTTCTTT.

The table lists this clonotype with a count of one. This may be a read error, as it is one base from a much larger clone. The CDR3 coding sequence is TGCGCCAGCAGCCAATACCAGACTAGCACTCAAGAGAACCAGTACTTC. Amino acids: CASSQYQTSTQENQYF. V gene TRBV4-1 combines with J gene TRBJ2-5; 7 nucleotides align to TRBD2. The CDR3 extends over 16 amino acids. Germline loops: CDR1 MGHRA, CDR2 YSYEKL.

This sequence joins TRBV18 and TRBJ2-1; 7 bases fit TRBD1. Trimming cost V 1 base and J 4 bases; bases outside gene matches: 4. The CDR3 runs 15 residues. Germline V CDR1 and CDR2: KGHSH, LQKENI. The CDR3 loop is CASSPQGAVYNEQFF. DNA for the CDR3: TGTGCCAGCTCACCACAGGGGGCGGTTTACAATGAGCAGTTCTTC.

The chain is built from TRBV2 and TRBJ1-5; 7 nucleotides match TRBD1. Trimming removed 2 bases from V and 3 bases from J; junction bases left unmatched: 4. This CDR3 comprises 15 residues. The germline CDR1 and CDR2 sequences are SNHLY and FYNNEI. This chain's CDR3 is CASSEFTGANQPQHF. The CDR3 DNA sequence: TGTGCCAGCAGTGAATTTACAGGGGCCAATCAGCCCCAGCATTTT.

This clonotype was counted between two and nine times. The chain couples TRBV6-2 or TRBV6-3 to TRBJ2-6, with 7 bases aligning to TRBD1. CDR3 length equals 18 residues. Germline CDR1 reads MNHEY; CDR2 reads SVGEGT. V was pared by 2 bases and J by 0 bases, with 7 bases of the junction left unmatched. CDR3 amino acids: CASSYPTGLPSGANVLTF. The DNA for the CDR3 is TGTGCCAGCAGTTACCCGACAGGGCTACCCTCTGGGGCCAACGTCCTGACTTTC.

The genes are TRBV4-3 and TRBJ1-1; TRBD1 matches 9 bases. After removal of 0 bases from V and 9 bases from J, the junction contained 8 bases not matched to a gene. CDR1 is LGHNA, CDR2 YSLEER, per germline. The CDR3 runs to 15 residues. DNA of the CDR3: TGCGCCAGCAGCCAAGATCTTCCGGACAGGGGTAAAGCTTTCTTT. Translating it yields CASSQDLPDRGKAFF.

This clonotype was detected a few times. The chain uses TRBV25-1 and TRBJ1-4; D gene uncertain. Germline CDR1 MGHDK, CDR2 SYGVNS. Trimming stripped 11 bases from V and 0 bases from J, with 4 bases between. The CDR3 contains 11 residues. The CDR3 DNA reads as TGTGCCTCTGCAACTAATGAAAAACTGTTTTTT. The encoded protein is CASATNEKLFF.

In this sample, this clonotype turned up a few times. This chain joins TRBV6-5 and TRBJ2-5; TRBD1 agrees at 8 bases. This CDR3 has 18 residues. V lost 0 bases and J lost 6; bases outside the gene matches: 15. In germline, CDR1 is MNHEY, CDR2 SVGAGI. This chain's CDR3 is CASSYSNINLNRGKTQYF. Written as DNA, the CDR3 is TGTGCCAGCAGTTACTCGAATATAAATCTAAACAGGGGGAAGACCCAGTACTTC.

This clonotype turned up a few times. The rearrangement uses TRBV7-2 and TRBJ2-3, with 9 bases fitting TRBD2. Trimming cost V 1 base and J 5 bases; bases outside gene matches: 7. The CDR3 length is 16 residues. Germline V gene sequence: CDR1 SGHTA, CDR2 FQGNSA. The CDR3 protein is CASSLGSGGLGDTQYF. The CDR3 DNA is TGTGCCAGCAGCTTAGGTAGCGGGGGATTAGGAGATACGCAGTATTTT.

The rearrangement links TRBV7-2 to TRBJ2-3, with a weak D call TRBD2 (7 bases). This CDR3 has 16 residues. Germline CDR1 reads SGHTA; CDR2 reads FQGNSA. Trimming cost V 2 bases and J 0 bases, with 12 bases left between them. The CDR3 here is CASSLFEGGSTDTQYF. As DNA, the CDR3 is TGTGCCAGCAGCTTATTCGAGGGGGGGAGCACAGATACGCAGTATTTT.

This clonotype was counted only a few times. The V call is TRBV5-1, the J call TRBJ2-3, with TRBD2 matching over 11 bases. The germline V gene has CDR1 SGHRS and CDR2 YFSETQ. The V and J ends lost 4 bases and 3 bases, in that order; junction bases with no gene match: 7. The CDR3 consists of 16 residues. The CDR3 loop reads CASSQGLAVGTDTQYF. In DNA, the CDR3 is TGCGCCAGCAGCCAGGGACTAGCGGTGGGTACAGATACGCAGTATTTT.

This clonotype was detected ten times or more. The rearrangement links TRBV7-8 to TRBJ2-7; D possibly corresponds to TRBD1 (6 bases). The V gene lost 2 bases and the J gene lost 2 bases, with 10 bases spanning the gap. Germline V gene data show CDR1 as SGHVS and CDR2 as FQNEAQ. This CDR3 contains 14 residues. CDR3 sequence: CASSLQAGAYEQYV. In DNA, the CDR3 is TGTGCCAGCAGCTTACAGGCAGGGGCCTACGAGCAGTACGTC.

This clonotype was counted a few times. The rearrangement uses TRBV7-9 and TRBJ2-6, with 11 bases lining up with TRBD1. CDR1 and CDR2 from the germline V gene are SEHNR and FQNEAQ (reference sequence). The CDR3 covers 15 residues. The V gene end was trimmed by 11 bases and the J gene end by 3 bases; junction bases not matched to a gene: 6. CDR3 protein: CAAGTGGSGANVLTF. The DNA of the CDR3 is TGTGCCGCTGGGACAGGGGGAAGTGGGGCCAACGTCCTGACTTTC.

This clonotype was seen at least ten times. The rearrangement joins TRBV7-8 to TRBJ1-3, with D hard to call. Germline CDR1 reads SGHVS; CDR2 reads FQNEAQ. Between the trimmed V and J ends, which lost 5 bases and 0 bases, there was a span of 11 bases. The CDR3 sequence is 15 residues long. The CDR3 DNA follows: TGTGCCAGCAGCACTGAACAGCTCTCTGGAAACACCATATATTTT. Protein: CASSTEQLSGNTIYF.

This clonotype was detected only a few times. The rearrangement joins TRBV6-5 to TRBJ2-7; D is perhaps TRBD1 (6 bases). CDR1 MNHEY and CDR2 SVGAGI come from the germline V gene. The CDR3 length is 16 residues. Trimming cost V 2 bases and J 3 bases, with 17 bases left between them. CDR3 nucleotides: TGTGCCAGCAGTTACGTCCCAGGGGAATTCGACTACGAGCAGTACTTC. It yields the protein CASSYVPGEFDYEQYF.

Many counts were recorded for this clonotype. The chain links TRBV6-2 or TRBV6-3 to TRBJ1-5, with D possibly TRBD1 on 5 matching bases. Deletions cut 1 base from V and 1 base from J, with 20 bases between. The CDR3 covers 19 residues. Germline V gene sequence: CDR1 MNHEY, CDR2 SVGEGT. The CDR3 protein is CASSYFGPSGERSNQPQHF. Here the CDR3 DNA reads TGTGCCAGCAGTTACTTTGGCCCATCGGGGGAGAGGAGCAATCAGCCCCAGCATTTT.